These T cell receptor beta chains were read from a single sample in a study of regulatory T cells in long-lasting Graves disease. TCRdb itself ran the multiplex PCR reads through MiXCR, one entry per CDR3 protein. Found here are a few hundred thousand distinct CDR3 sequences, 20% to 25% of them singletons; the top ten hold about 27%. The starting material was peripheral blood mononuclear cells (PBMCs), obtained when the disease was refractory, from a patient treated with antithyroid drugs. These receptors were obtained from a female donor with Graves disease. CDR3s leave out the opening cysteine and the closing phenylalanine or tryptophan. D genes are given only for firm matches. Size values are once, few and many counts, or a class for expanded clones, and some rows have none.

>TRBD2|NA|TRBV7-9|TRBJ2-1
ASSPLAVEQF
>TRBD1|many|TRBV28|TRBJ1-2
ASSTTGAPNYGYT
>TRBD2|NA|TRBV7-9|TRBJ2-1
ASSLSGGLGGLAGEEQF
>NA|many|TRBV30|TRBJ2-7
AWGFYEQY
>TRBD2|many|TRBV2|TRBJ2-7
ASRRLAGDTYEQY
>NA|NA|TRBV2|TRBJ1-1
ASSEVQVNTEAF
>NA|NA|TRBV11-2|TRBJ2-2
ASRSAKAANTGELF
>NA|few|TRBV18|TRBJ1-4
ASSPEGKYEKLF
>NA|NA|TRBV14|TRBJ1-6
ASSPLRVDNSPLH
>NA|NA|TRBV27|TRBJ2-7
ASSSDVSSYEQY
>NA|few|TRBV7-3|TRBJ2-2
ASSLSSAGELF
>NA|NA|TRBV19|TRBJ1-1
ASSLQIGGNTEAF
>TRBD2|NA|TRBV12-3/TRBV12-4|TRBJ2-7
ASSLARGLAGGLSYEQY
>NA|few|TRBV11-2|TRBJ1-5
ASSLVAHNQPQH
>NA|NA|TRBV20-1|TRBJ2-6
SARDLANSGANVLT
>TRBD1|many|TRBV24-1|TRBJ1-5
ATSDPDRVGNQPQH